Below, one TCR beta chain is given with its context. The source of the sample is a study of T cell changes during pregnancy in multiple sclerosis. TCRdb keeps only in-frame clones here, not all; method: immunoSEQ multiplex PCR. Of approximately 85,000 clones in the sample, 90% to 95% were seen once. CDR3 length: 15 residues. The V gene lost 1 base and the J gene lost 7 bases, with 13 bases spanning the gap. Germline V lookup: CDR1 SGHDN, CDR2 FVKESK. This receptor was taken from a female donor with multiple sclerosis, enrolled in a pregnancy study. The rearrangement joins TRBV14 to TRBJ1-4, with D possibly matching TRBD1 (6 bases). The source material was peripheral blood, sampled in the first trimester of pregnancy. In DNA form, the CDR3 reads TGTGCCAGCAGCCAAGCAGGGGCGCCGGGTGAAAAACTGTTTTTT. Residues: CASSQAGAPGEKLFF.